The clone carrying this T cell receptor beta chain was picked up one time. This CDR3 spans 15 amino acids. Germline V gene data show CDR1 as SGHNT and CDR2 as YYREEE (reference sequence). V was clipped by 1 base and J by 5 bases, with 13 bases between them. The source of the sample is a study of cytomegalovirus exposure and HLA in healthy donors. In the PCR, 60 Vbeta and 13 Jbeta primers were used. Here immunoSEQ multiplex PCR was the method, and the copy in TCRdb shows in-frame clones only, minus some. The profile shows tens of thousands of clones, over 70% of them singletons. This chain links TRBV5-4 with TRBJ2-1; a weak D match, TRBD2 (5 bases). Sequenced material: PBMCs. The sequence was collected from a girl aged 2-10 years in good health and CMV-seropositive. The DNA for the CDR3 is TGTGCCAGCAGCTTGCTTGGGGAGCAGGACAATGAGCAGTTCTTC. Amino acid sequence: CASSLLGEQDNEQFF.